The TCR beta chain described here comes from a study of shared clonotypes between healthy human individuals. Trimming took off 1 base at V and 4 bases at J, with 5 bases between the two ends. Germline V gene sequence: CDR1 LNHNV, CDR2 YYDKDF (reference sequence). The CDR3 loop spans 13 amino acids. As defined, naive CD8 cells were CD45RO-negative and positively selected for CCR7, with terminally differentiated effector memory CD45RA+ cells excluded. A few counts support this clone. Profiled with immunoSEQ multiplex PCR; TCRdb holds only in-frame clones, not every one. The table records about 2.1 million clones, 85% to 95% of them present only once.

This rearrangement joins TRBV15 to TRBJ1-5; D is undetermined. The sequenced material came from naive CD8+ T cells from PBMCs. The sequence derives from a young man in good health. Some clones in this sample may be carry-over from other donors' samples. CDR3 sequence: CATSRGRNQPQHF. CDR3 in DNA: TGTGCCACCAGCAGAGGGAGGAATCAGCCCCAGCATTTT. Based on the CDR3 plus reference TRBV15 and TRBJ1-5, the full variable domain is DAMVIQNPRYQVTQFGKPVTLSCSQTLNHNVMYWYQQKSSQAPKLLFHYYDKDFNNEADTPDNFQSRRPNTSFCFLDIRSPGLGDTAMYLCATSRGRNQPQHFGDGTRLSIL.